The next 3 T cell receptor beta chains were all read from a single sample in a study of glioma-infiltrating T cells after dendritic cell vaccination. TCRdb's table, derived via immunoSEQ multiplex PCR, lists solely in-frame clones and lacks some. The sample lists about 64,000 clones, 86% occurring once. Time point: after dendritic cell vaccination, including at tumor progression/relapse. Sequenced here: blood, sampled after dendritic cell vaccination. Receptors originate from a human donor with glioblastoma.

J is TRBJ1-1 and V is TRBV5-4; 12 positions match TRBD1. Per germline, CDR1 SGHNT and CDR2 YYREEE (reference sequence). The CDR3 covers 15 residues. Losses at the gene ends were 4 bases for V and 4 bases for J; bases not matched to a gene: 5. The CDR3 here is CASSPGQGASTEAFF. In DNA, the CDR3 is TGTGCCAGCAGCCCGGGACAGGGGGCGAGCACTGAAGCTTTCTTT. Full variable domain (remainder filled in from reference TRBV5-4 and TRBJ1-1): ETGVTQSPTHLIKTRGQQVTLRCSSQSGHNTVSWYQQALGQGPQFIFQYYREEENGRGNFPPRFSGLQFPNYSSELNVNALELDDSALYLCASSPGQGASTEAFFGQGTRLTVV.

The table lists this clone with a count of one. The chain recombines TRBV6-1 with TRBJ1-2; 9 bases agree with TRBD1. The CDR3 is 13 amino acids. Germline CDR1 reads MNHNS; CDR2 reads SASEGT. The V and J ends lost 5 bases and 8 bases, in that order; junction bases with no gene match: 6. CDR3 protein: CASSQQGAWGYTF. For the CDR3, the DNA is TGTGCCAGCAGTCAACAGGGGGCTTGGGGCTACACCTTC.

The rearrangement links TRBV27 to TRBJ1-4; 8 bases map to TRBD1. CDR1 and CDR2 (germline): MNHEY, SMNVEV (reference sequence). This CDR3 region has 18 residues. V gave up 5 bases and J gave up 5 bases; unmatched junction bases: 16. This CDR3 reads CASSLRMVGTGLNEKLFF. CDR3 DNA: TGTGCCAGCAGTCTACGAATGGTAGGGACAGGATTGAATGAAAAACTGTTTTTT.